A single sample is the source of the 29 T cell receptor beta chains below, sequenced in a study of blood T cell repertoires in COVID-19. Libraries were prepared by immunoSEQ multiplex PCR; TCRdb keeps only in-frame clonotypes and omits some of them. The sample records about 230,000 clones, 75% to 90% being singletons. Sample: peripheral blood. These receptors were taken from a woman aged 70-85 years with active or convalescent COVID-19.

The chain has TRBV3-1 (or the pseudogene TRBV3-2) and TRBJ2-7; 7 positions agree with TRBD1. The CDR3 consists of 12 residues. J lost 6 bases, V lost 2 bases, and 1 base had no gene match. CDR1 is LGHDT, CDR2 YNNKEL, per germline (reference sequence). This chain's CDR3 is CASSQTGVEQYF. The CDR3 DNA is TGTGCCAGCAGCCAAACAGGGGTCGAGCAGTACTTC.

The V and J genes are TRBV6-5 and TRBJ1-1; 10 nucleotides agree with TRBD1. Germline trimming cut 8 bases from V and 5 bases from J; bases unmatched to any gene: 5. The CDR3 runs to 13 residues. Germline values: CDR1 MNHEY, CDR2 SVGAGI. The CDR3 sequence: CASVDRGHTEAFF. The CDR3 DNA reads TGTGCCAGCGTAGACAGGGGGCATACTGAAGCTTTCTTT.

The J gene is TRBJ2-7, the V gene TRBV4-2; 8 bases map to TRBD1. V was pared by 4 bases and J by 3 bases, with 5 bases of the junction left unmatched. This CDR3 is built from 14 residues. Looked up from germline, CDR1 is LGHNA and CDR2 is YNFKEQ. This CDR3 is CASSLQTGDYEQYF. The CDR3, as DNA: TGTGCCAGCAGCCTACAGACAGGGGACTACGAGCAGTACTTC.

This chain connects TRBV6-2 or TRBV6-3 to TRBJ2-3; TRBD2 matches at 13 bases. This CDR3 has 17 amino acids. V dropped 5 bases and J dropped 3; count of bases not matched to a gene: 8. Germline V gene data show CDR1 as MNHEY and CDR2 as SVGEGT. The CDR3 loop is CASSLRTSGGRTDTQYF. CDR3 coding DNA: TGTGCCAGCAGTCTACGGACTAGCGGGGGCCGAACAGATACGCAGTATTTT.

The V call is TRBV19, the J call TRBJ2-2, with D hard to call. V lost 7 bases and J lost 5, with 17 bases in between. There are 15 residues in the CDR3. Germline V gene data show CDR1 as LNHDA and CDR2 as SQIVND (reference sequence). The CDR3, as DNA: TGTGCCAGTACCCCCAGCTCCCCCGGGACCGGGGAGCTGTTTTTT. Translation: CASTPSSPGTGELFF.

The J gene is TRBJ2-2, the V gene TRBV5-6; 7 bases map to TRBD2. This CDR3 is 15 amino acids long. The V segment lost 4 bases and the J segment 2 bases; nucleotides outside the gene matches: 5. From germline, CDR1 is SGHDT and CDR2 YYEEEE. In DNA form, the CDR3 reads TGTGCCAGCAGCCCTGAGCGGGATAACACCGGGGAGCTGTTTTTT. Amino acids: CASSPERDNTGELFF.

This clone was observed a single time. The chain recombines TRBV7-8 with TRBJ2-3; a possible D gene is TRBD2 (5 bases). The CDR3 is made up of 14 amino acids. V was trimmed by 6 bases and J by 0 bases, leaving 10 bases between them. In germline, CDR1 is SGHVS, CDR2 FQNEAQ. The CDR3 DNA sequence: TGTGCCAGCAGGTCCGGACTCAGCACAGATACGCAGTATTTT. It is translated as CASRSGLSTDTQYF.

The chain uses TRBV6-5 and TRBJ2-1; 10 bases are shared with TRBD2. CDR1 MNHEY and CDR2 SVGAGI come from the germline V gene. CDR3 size: 16 residues. V lost 2 bases to trimming and J lost 7 bases; unmatched junction nucleotides: 8. The CDR3 spells CASSYGPGLALNEQFF. Here the CDR3 DNA reads TGTGCCAGCAGTTACGGGCCGGGACTAGCGTTAAATGAGCAGTTCTTC.

This chain links TRBV18 with TRBJ1-1; D perhaps matches TRBD1 (5 bases). Germline V gene sequence: CDR1 KGHSH, CDR2 LQKENI. V was trimmed by 4 bases and J by 10 bases, leaving 13 bases between them. This CDR3 is built from 12 residues. The CDR3 nucleotides are TGTGCCAGCTCACACCGGGACGGGGGAGCTTTCTTT. Translating gives CASSHRDGGAFF.

The chain joins TRBV6-6 to TRBJ2-7, with D possibly TRBD2 on 5 matching bases. V was shortened by 0 bases and J by 2 bases, with 11 bases between the two germline ends. This CDR3 region has 15 residues. Germline values: CDR1 MNHNY, CDR2 SVGAGI (reference sequence). The CDR3 nucleotides read TGTGCCAGCAGTTACTCCCGAAGCGGTACCTACGAGCAGTACTTC. Amino acid sequence: CASSYSRSGTYEQYF.

This chain uses TRBV28 with TRBJ2-7; 7 bases agree with TRBD1. Looked up from germline, CDR1 is MDHEN and CDR2 is SYDVKM. There are 15 residues in the CDR3. The V and J ends lost 4 bases and 3 bases, in that order; junction bases with no gene match: 9. DNA for the CDR3: TGTGCCAGCAGTTCGTCCGGGACAGTACTCTACGAGCAGTACTTC. It specifies CASSSSGTVLYEQYF.

This chain uses TRBV4-1 with TRBJ1-5, with D unclear. Trimming left V 0 bases short and J 4 bases short, with 7 bases between. CDR1 and CDR2 (germline): MGHRA, YSYEKL. CDR3 length: 14 amino acids. The CDR3 is CASSQDALNQPQHF. The DNA for the CDR3 is TGCGCCAGCAGCCAAGACGCCCTAAATCAGCCCCAGCATTTT.

The CDR3 region has the DNA TGTGCCAGCAGACCTCGACAGGGGGTGAACACTGAAGCTTTCTTT. Translated, it gives CASRPRQGVNTEAFF. V usage is TRBV6-2 or TRBV6-3 and J usage is TRBJ1-1; 9 nucleotides align to TRBD1. V lost 6 bases and J lost 0; bases outside the gene matches: 5. This CDR3 has 15 residues. Per the germline V gene, CDR1 is MNHEY and CDR2 is SVGEGT.

This chain uses TRBV18 with TRBJ1-2; 10 bases align to TRBD1. The CDR3 totals 14 residues. V lost 3 bases, J lost 6 bases, and 4 bases stayed unmatched. Looked up from germline, CDR1 is KGHSH and CDR2 is LQKENI. As DNA, the CDR3 is TGTGCCAGCTCACCGACAGGGGGCGGGAATGGCTACACCTTC. Protein sequence: CASSPTGGGNGYTF.

Here the CDR3 reads CASTIGTGTYEQYF. The CDR3 coding sequence is TGTGCCAGCACGATCGGGACAGGTACCTACGAGCAGTACTTC. V usage is TRBV5-8 and J usage is TRBJ2-7, with TRBD1 matching over 8 bases. CDR3 length: 14 amino acids. Germline trimming cut 6 bases from V and 2 bases from J; bases unmatched to any gene: 7. From germline, CDR1 is SGHTS and CDR2 YDEGEE.

The V gene is TRBV7-9, the J gene TRBJ2-7; D might be TRBD1 (6 bases). The CDR3 runs 14 residues. CDR1 SEHNR and CDR2 FQNEAQ come from the germline V gene (reference sequence). V was shortened by 6 bases and J by 1 base, with 13 bases between the two germline ends. The CDR3 is CASRPTGLSYEQYF. The CDR3 DNA reads TGTGCCAGCAGACCAACAGGGCTTTCCTACGAGCAGTACTTC.

V and J are TRBV5-4 and TRBJ1-1, with 9 nucleotides matching TRBD1. The V gene end was trimmed by 0 bases and the J gene end by 4 bases; junction bases not matched to a gene: 1. This CDR3 comprises 14 residues. Germline CDR1 reads SGHNT; CDR2 reads YYREEE (reference sequence). The CDR3 nucleotides are TGTGCCAGCAGCTTGGGACAGGGGGGCACTGAAGCTTTCTTT. Translation gives CASSLGQGGTEAFF. Looking up the rest from reference TRBV5-4 and TRBJ1-1 gives the full variable domain: ETGVTQSPTHLIKTRGQQVTLRCSSQSGHNTVSWYQQALGQGPQFIFQYYREEENGRGNFPPRFSGLQFPNYSSELNVNALELDDSALYLCASSLGQGGTEAFFGQGTRLTVV.

The V call is TRBV3-1 (or the pseudogene TRBV3-2), the J call TRBJ2-7; D perhaps matches TRBD1 (6 bases). CDR3 length: 13 amino acids. Trimming removed 0 bases from V and 12 bases from J, with 15 bases in between. CDR1 LGHDT and CDR2 YNNKEL come from the germline V gene (reference sequence). CDR3 loop: CASSQEVSGQPYF. DNA for the CDR3: TGTGCCAGCAGCCAAGAGGTGAGCGGACAGCCGTACTTC.

The chain is built from TRBV29-1 and TRBJ2-3; 7 bases map to TRBD2. Germline V gene sequence: CDR1 SQVTM, CDR2 ANQGSEA. The V segment lost 7 bases and the J segment 4 bases; nucleotides outside the gene matches: 8. This CDR3 spans 13 amino acids. For the CDR3, the DNA is TGCAGCGCCCAGGGAGCGGGACCAGATACGCAGTATTTT. This codes for CSAQGAGPDTQYF.

CDR3 DNA sequence: TGTGCCAGCAGTGAAGCCGGGGGAAGGGAACAGCCCCAGCATTTT. This gives the protein CASSEAGGREQPQHF. This chain links TRBV2 with TRBJ1-5, with D maybe TRBD1 (5 bases). V was cut by 0 bases and J by 7 bases, with 13 bases left in between. The CDR3 has 15 residues. Per germline, CDR1 SNHLY and CDR2 FYNNEI.

The CDR3: CGVSGTYEQYF. In nucleotides, the CDR3 is TGTGGGGTTAGCGGGACCTACGAGCAGTACTTC. The rearrangement links TRBV28 to TRBJ2-7; 8 nucleotides match TRBD2. There are 11 residues in the CDR3. The V gene's germline CDR1 is MDHEN and CDR2 SYDVKM.

The CDR3 spells CASSIIGTGDEKLFF. DNA for the CDR3: TGTGCCAGTAGTATAATCGGGACAGGGGATGAAAAACTGTTTTTT. The V and J genes are TRBV19 and TRBJ1-4; 10 bases align to TRBD1. The J segment lost 6 bases and the V segment lost 2 bases, leaving 3 bases of the junction unmatched. The germline V gene encodes CDR1 LNHDA and CDR2 SQIVND (reference sequence). This CDR3 contains 15 residues. The full variable domain, with the rest looked up from reference TRBV19 and TRBJ1-4, is DGGITQSPKYLFRKEGQNVTLSCEQNLNHDAMYWYRQDPGQGLRLIYYSQIVNDFQKGDIAEGYSVSREKKESFPLTVTSAQKNPTAFYLCASSIIGTGDEKLFFGSGTQLSVL.

J is TRBJ1-1 and V is TRBV3-1 (or the pseudogene TRBV3-2); TRBD1 might be the D (5 bases). Germline V gene lookup returns CDR1 LGHDT and CDR2 YNNKEL (reference sequence). This CDR3 has 15 residues. V was shortened by 0 bases and J by 0 bases, with 8 bases between the two germline ends. For the CDR3, the DNA is TGTGCCAGCAGCCAAGAGCGGGGCTTGAACACTGAAGCTTTCTTT. This translates into CASSQERGLNTEAFF.

This rearrangement joins TRBV7-3 to TRBJ2-3; D remains unclear. CDR1 is SGHTA and CDR2 is FQGTGA in the germline V gene. V was pared by 0 bases and J by 6 bases, with 7 bases between. The CDR3 is made up of 13 amino acids. CDR3 sequence reads: CASSLTNEDTQYF. The CDR3 DNA reads TGTGCCAGCAGCTTAACCAACGAGGATACGCAGTATTTT. Together with reference TRBV7-3 and TRBJ2-3, the CDR3 gives the full variable domain: GAGVSQTPSNKVTEKGKYVELRCDPISGHTALYWYRQSLGQGPEFLIYFQGTGAADDSGLPNDRFFAVRPEGSVSTLKIQRTERGDSAVYLCASSLTNEDTQYFGPGTRLTVL.

The CDR3 region is CAISEAGTGNTEAFF. In nucleotides, the CDR3 is TGTGCCATCAGTGAGGCCGGGACAGGGAACACTGAAGCTTTCTTT. This rearrangement joins TRBV10-3 to TRBJ1-1; the match to TRBD1 covers 8 bases. Germline V lookup: CDR1 ENHRY, CDR2 SYGVKD. The CDR3 totals 15 residues. The J segment lost 1 base and the V segment lost 2 bases, leaving 3 bases of the junction unmatched.

The chain is built from TRBV2 and TRBJ2-2; 14 bases are shared with TRBD2. Germline V gives CDR1 SNHLY, CDR2 FYNNEI. J was trimmed by 6 bases and V by 5 bases; bases with no gene match: 2. The CDR3 is made up of 15 amino acids. The CDR3 DNA sequence: TGTGCCAGCAGTAGACTAGCGGGAGGGCCCGGGGAGCTGTTTTTT. Residues: CASSRLAGGPGELFF.

The count of this clone is one. J is TRBJ2-1 and V is TRBV10-3; D is possibly TRBD2 (7 bases). CDR1 is ENHRY, CDR2 SYGVKD, per germline. CDR3 length: 15 residues. The V gene lost 9 bases and the J gene lost 8 bases, with 23 bases spanning the gap. The CDR3, as DNA: TGTGCCATAAGGGGGGGAGGGGGACCCGGGTATGAGCAGTTCTTC. Its protein is CAIRGGGGPGYEQFF.

The V gene is TRBV3-1 (or the pseudogene TRBV3-2), the J gene TRBJ2-5; TRBD2 matches at 10 bases. The CDR3 has 15 amino acids. The junction had 7 bases not matched to a gene; V was cut back by 4 bases and J by 5 bases. Germline-derived CDR1 and CDR2 are LGHDT and YNNKEL (reference sequence). The CDR3 loop reads CASSPVAGGLETQYF. As DNA, the CDR3 is TGTGCCAGCAGCCCCGTAGCGGGAGGACTGGAGACCCAGTACTTC.

This chain links TRBV28 with TRBJ1-2; 7 nucleotides match TRBD1. The J segment lost 3 bases and the V segment lost 5 bases, leaving 6 bases of the junction unmatched. The CDR3 contains 14 residues. Per germline, CDR1 MDHEN and CDR2 SYDVKM. CDR3 nucleotides: TGTGCCAGCAGTGCTCAACAGGGGCACTATGGCTACACCTTC. Translated, it gives CASSAQQGHYGYTF.